The present entry profiles one T cell receptor (beta chain) with its context. Its antigen is not identified. One junction end does not reproduce the germline sequence, and a read error may be involved. Germline V CDR1 and CDR2: DFQATT, SNEGSKA (reference sequence). The CDR3 length is 13 residues. This sample's RNA came from whole unsorted tissue. The sample belongs to a study of tumor and adjacent non-tumor tissue in lung cancer. General study points: Patients with more diverse tumor TCRs had worse survival.

A modified ARM-PCR protocol with three rounds of nested PCR amplified TCRbeta. TCRdb re-analysed the multiplex PCR reads in MiXCR, keeping a single row per CDR3 protein. The sample has roughly 66,000 distinct CDR3 sequences; around 73% are singletons. This clonotype was obtained from a man aged 55-75 years with non-small cell lung cancer. Source material: lung tumor tissue. This chain links TRBV20-1 with TRBJ1-4; 8 nucleotides align to TRBD1. The CDR3 nucleotides are TGCGGTGCTGGACAGGGAGGACGGATGCAACAGTTTTTT. Encoded protein: CGAGQGGRMQQFF.